The clone carrying this T cell receptor (beta chain) was counted a single time. Some clones are missing from TCRdb's copy, which holds only in-frame ones; the method was immunoSEQ multiplex PCR. The sample has around 120,000 clones; roughly 69% are singletons. This sample stems from a study of blood T cell repertoires in COVID-19. Across the study: The United States, Italy and Spain supplied acute and convalescent COVID-19 samples.

The CDR3 runs to 15 residues. V lost 8 bases to trimming and J lost 8 bases; unmatched junction nucleotides: 17. Per the germline V gene, CDR1 is GTSNPN and CDR2 is SVGIG (reference sequence). Material: peripheral blood. The receptor was isolated from an elderly man with acute or convalescent COVID-19. The chain is built from TRBV30 and TRBJ2-3; 9 bases match TRBD2. The CDR3 spells CAGNVLAGLKGTQYF. CDR3 in DNA: TGTGCCGGAAATGTACTAGCGGGCCTGAAGGGTACGCAGTATTTT.